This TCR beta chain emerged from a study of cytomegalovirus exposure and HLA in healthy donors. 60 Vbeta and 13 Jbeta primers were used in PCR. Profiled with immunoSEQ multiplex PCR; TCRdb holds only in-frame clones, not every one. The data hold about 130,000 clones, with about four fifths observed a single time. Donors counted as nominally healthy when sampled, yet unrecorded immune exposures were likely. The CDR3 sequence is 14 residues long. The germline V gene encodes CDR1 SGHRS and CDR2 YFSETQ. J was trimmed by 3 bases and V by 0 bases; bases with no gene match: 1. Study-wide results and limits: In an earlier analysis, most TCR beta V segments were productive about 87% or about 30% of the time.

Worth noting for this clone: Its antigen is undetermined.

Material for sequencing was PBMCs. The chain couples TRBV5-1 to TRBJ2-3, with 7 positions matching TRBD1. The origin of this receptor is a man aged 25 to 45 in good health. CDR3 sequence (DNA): TGCGCCAGCAGCTTGGGGACAGGAACAGATACGCAGTATTTT. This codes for CASSLGTGTDTQYF.